This entry describes one TCR beta chain. Antigen: not known. The data belong to a study of a mutant IDH1 vaccine in newly diagnosed glioma. About the study: Earlier therapy was either radiotherapy, temozolomide, or both, and most got both.

The assay was immunoSEQ multiplex PCR, and TCRdb's table has in-frame clones only and misses some. The sample consists of tens of thousands of clones, approximately 78% of them appearing once. Trimming removed 4 bases from V and 8 bases from J; junction bases left unmatched: 3. Germline V gene lookup returns CDR1 SGHNT and CDR2 YYREEE (reference sequence). The CDR3 runs 12 residues. Time point given: week 5, during vaccination. The investigators gave 300 ug of mutant IDH1 20-mer peptide in each vaccine dose, together with topical imiquimod. New astrocytomas of WHO grade 3 or 4 that were IDH1-mutant and ATRX-lost were found in the donors. Study-wide results and caveats: Top-clonotype changes in peripheral T cells seemed unrelated to pseudoprogression.

Sample: PBMCs, taken from a glioma patient whose treatment included an IDH1 peptide vaccine. V gene TRBV5-4 combines with J gene TRBJ1-2; 9 bases align to TRBD1. The sequence came from a man aged 40-49 years with glioma. Here the CDR3 DNA reads TGTGCCAGCAGCCCGGACAGGGGAGGCTACACCTTC. Translating gives CASSPDRGGYTF.